The TCR beta chain described here comes from a study of T-cell reconstitution after alpha-beta-depleted transplantation in children. V shed 10 bases and J shed 6 bases, with 19 bases lying between them. This CDR3 region has 13 residues. Germline CDR1 SEHNR, CDR2 FQNEAQ (reference sequence). This clonotype occurred many times. It was with unique molecular identifiers that the TCRbeta library was prepared. TCRdb analysed the PCR reads with MiXCR anew, one entry per CDR3 protein. Of 200,000 to 300,000 distinct CDR3 sequences listed, around 12% are singletons. The V call is TRBV7-9, the J call TRBJ2-7; D may be TRBD1 (6 bases). This TCR was recovered from a human donor who donated a stem cell graft to a child with acute lymphoblastic leukemia. The input for sequencing was PBMCs from the stem cell graft donor, taken from the stem cell graft. CDR3 DNA sequence: TGTGCCACTCACCGGGACAAAGAAGGCGAGCAGTACTTC. Protein: CATHRDKEGEQYF.